Below are 20 T cell receptor beta chains sequenced from a single sample in a study of breast tumors, draining lymph nodes, adjacent tissues. TCRdb reanalysed the multiplex PCR reads using MiXCR and keeps one entry per CDR3 protein. The sample lists hundreds of thousands of distinct CDR3 sequences; about 30% were seen once. Breast cancer patients provided tissue from their axillary draining lymph nodes. Specimen: axillary lymph node tissue. The origin of the receptors is a female donor with breast cancer. Some clones in this sample may be carry-over from other donors' samples.

In its sample, this clonotype was seen many times. V is TRBV7-9 and J is TRBJ2-3; the D is unclear. The CDR3 is made up of 13 amino acids. Germline V gene lookup returns CDR1 SEHNR and CDR2 FQNEAQ (reference sequence). The V and J ends lost 3 bases and 3 bases respectively, with 7 bases between them. CDR3 region: CASSFILTDTQYF. In nucleotides, the CDR3 is TGTGCCAGCAGCTTCATCCTTACAGATACGCAGTATTTT.

The gene calls are TRBV28 and TRBJ2-1, with a weak D call TRBD1 (8 bases). Matching the DNA end better, TRBJ2-7 makes the J call doubtful. This CDR3 contains 16 residues. Germline assignment: CDR1 MDHEN and CDR2 SYDVKM. CDR3 coding DNA: TGTGCCAGCAGTATACAGGGGGGGAATTCCTACAATGAGCAGTACTTC. Protein product: CASSIQGGNSYNEQYF.

CDR3 DNA: TGTGCCAGCAGCCGTCAGCGGGGTGAAGCTTTCTTT. Translation: CASSRQRGEAFF. The chain uses TRBV7-9 and TRBJ1-1; D uncertain. The CDR3 consists of 12 residues. The V gene lost 5 bases and the J gene lost 7 bases, with 11 bases spanning the gap. Germline CDR1 SEHNR, CDR2 FQNEAQ (reference sequence). Complete variable domain (other parts from reference TRBV7-9 and TRBJ1-1): DTGVSQNPRHKITKRGQNVTFRCDPISEHNRLYWYRQTLGQGPEFLTYFQNEAQLEKSRLLSDRFSAERPKGSFSTLEIQRTEQGDSAMYLCASSRQRGEAFFGQGTRLTVV.

This clonotype was counted between two and nine times. The V call is TRBV10-2, the J call TRBJ1-1; D is uncertain. This CDR3 contains 13 residues. Germline assignment: CDR1 WSHSY and CDR2 SAAADI. Deletions cut 0 bases from V and 5 bases from J, with 7 bases between. The CDR3 spells CASSESPGTEAFF. The CDR3 region has the DNA TGCGCCAGCAGTGAGTCACCGGGGACTGAAGCTTTCTTT.

The chain employs TRBV9 and TRBJ2-3; 8 bases agree with TRBD1. The junction had 15 bases not matched to a gene; V was cut back by 4 bases and J by 11 bases. Germline V gene sequence: CDR1 SGDLS, CDR2 YYNGEE. The CDR3 spans 15 residues. CDR3 DNA sequence: TGTGCCAGCAGCTCAGGACAGGGCCTCTACAATGAGCAGTATTTT. Translated: CASSSGQGLYNEQYF.

V gene TRBV15 combines with J gene TRBJ2-5, with 7 bases lining up with TRBD2. V was clipped by 4 bases and J by 5 bases; unmatched bases: 16. This CDR3 has 17 residues. CDR1 and CDR2 (germline): LNHNV, YYDKDF (reference sequence). CDR3 region: CATSILRERGTGETQYF. CDR3 DNA sequence: TGTGCCACCAGCATACTCCGGGAGCGGGGCACCGGGGAGACCCAGTACTTC.

This clonotype was counted many times. The chain uses TRBV18 and TRBJ1-2; 8 bases are shared with TRBD1. Germline loops: CDR1 KGHSH, CDR2 LQKENI. CDR3 length: 13 amino acids. Trimming removed 3 bases from V and 6 bases from J; junction bases left unmatched: 3. CDR3 nucleotides: TGTGCCAGCTCACCTCAGACAGGGGATGGCTACACCTTC. Amino acids: CASSPQTGDGYTF.

In its sample, this clonotype was seen many times. This chain connects TRBV24-1 to TRBJ2-3; 9 bases match TRBD1. Germline CDR1 KGHDR, CDR2 SFDVKD. The J segment lost 4 bases and the V segment lost 4 bases, leaving 11 bases of the junction unmatched. This CDR3 comprises 17 residues. The CDR3 loop reads CATSESPGQGRPDTQYF. The CDR3 region has the DNA TGTGCCACCAGTGAGTCACCCGGACAGGGGAGGCCAGATACGCAGTATTTT.

This clonotype was counted many times. CDR3 coding DNA: TGCGCCAGCAGACCCCAAGGGGGCAGCTATGGCTACACCTTC. Translating it yields CASRPQGGSYGYTF. This sequence joins TRBV10-2 and TRBJ1-2; 7 bases align to TRBD1. Germline V lookup: CDR1 WSHSY, CDR2 SAAADI. Trimming took 6 bases from V and 4 from J; bases not matched to a gene: 8. The CDR3 is 14 amino acids.

The sample holds many counts of this clonotype. The CDR3 bases are TGCGCCAGCAGTCTTGGACAGGGTAGGCAATGGGAGTACTTC. It encodes CASSLGQGRQWEYF. The chain employs TRBV10-2 and TRBJ2-7; TRBD1 matches at 8 bases. V lost 5 bases and J lost 11; bases outside the gene matches: 14. Germline assignment: CDR1 WSHSY and CDR2 SAAADI. The CDR3 is made up of 14 amino acids.

With regard to this clonotype: The conserved phenylalanine or tryptophan is not found at the CDR3 terminus, so this likely reflects a read error. The DNA is omitted, as the CDR3 cannot be located on it reliably, and the CDR3 follows TCRdb's listing. The chain uses TRBV25-1 and TRBJ2-2; the tabulated D call, TRBD2, remains unverified against the DNA. The CDR3 extends over 17 residues, inclusive of both ends. Germline values: CDR1 MGHDK, CDR2 SYGVNS. CDR3 residues: CASTAEASPTNTGELMS.

This clonotype was counted many times. V is TRBV19 and J is TRBJ2-1, with D perhaps matching TRBD2 (6 bases). This CDR3 is built from 14 residues. Germline CDR1 is LNHDA and CDR2 is SQIVND (reference sequence). Trimming took off 4 bases at V and 9 bases at J, with 16 bases between the two ends. The CDR3 sequence is CASSNWTTPREQFF. As DNA, the CDR3 is TGTGCCAGTAGTAACTGGACTACTCCTCGTGAGCAGTTCTTC.

In this sample, this clonotype turned up a few times. The V and J genes are TRBV11-2 and TRBJ2-1; 8 bases fit TRBD2. The V gene end was trimmed by 2 bases and the J gene end by 9 bases; junction bases not matched to a gene: 12. This CDR3 has 16 amino acids. From germline, CDR1 is SGHAT and CDR2 FQNNGV. The CDR3 protein is CASSLWGTTGRGEQFF. Here the CDR3 DNA reads TGTGCCAGCAGCTTATGGGGGACTACCGGGAGGGGTGAGCAGTTCTTC.

Concerning this clonotype: This may be a read error: a much more frequent sequence differs by one nucleotide. The chain's CDR3 is CASSRGDAYGYTF. CDR3 DNA sequence: TGTGCCAGCAGCCGGGGTGATGCGTATGGCTACACCTTC. This chain connects TRBV5-6 to TRBJ1-2, with D unresolved. V lost 4 bases, J lost 5 bases, and 12 bases lay in between. Germline loops: CDR1 SGHDT, CDR2 YYEEEE. This CDR3 region has 13 residues.

This clonotype was observed many times. The CDR3 DNA reads as TGTGCCAGCAGCTGGACAGGAAGCAATCAGCCCCAGCATTTT. Translating it yields CASSWTGSNQPQHF. The gene calls are TRBV2 and TRBJ1-5; 7 nucleotides line up with TRBD1. The V gene end was trimmed by 6 bases and the J gene end by 1 base; junction bases not matched to a gene: 3. Germline assignment: CDR1 SNHLY and CDR2 FYNNEI. The length of the CDR3 is 14 residues. The full variable domain, rest sourced from reference TRBV2 and TRBJ1-5, is EPEVTQTPSHQVTQMGQEVILRCVPISNHLYFYWYRQILGQKVEFLVSFYNNEISEKSEIFDDQFSVERPDGSNFTLKIRSTKLEDSAMYFCASSWTGSNQPQHFGDGTRLSIL.

In the case of this clonotype: This may be a read error: a much more frequent sequence differs by one nucleotide. The CDR3 ends on some other residue instead of the conserved phenylalanine or tryptophan, so this is likely a read error. The chain links TRBV6-6 to TRBJ1-1; TRBD1 might be the D (5 bases). Deletions cut 4 bases from V and 0 bases from J, with 9 bases between. The CDR3 is 14 amino acids. Germline CDR1 and CDR2: MNHNY and SVGAGI (reference sequence). CDR3 DNA: TGTGCCAGCAGTTCGCGGGGCCTGAACACTGAAGCTTTCTGT. Amino acid sequence: CASSSRGLNTEAFC.

This clonotype came up many times. V gene TRBV5-1 combines with J gene TRBJ2-3; TRBD2 aligns across 9 bases. The length of the CDR3 is 16 residues. With V trimmed by 0 bases and J by 8 bases, 10 bases remained unmatched. CDR1 and CDR2 from the germline V gene are SGHRS and YFSETQ. CDR3 protein: CASSLDGAGGRRTQYF. The CDR3 DNA reads TGCGCCAGCAGCTTGGACGGTGCGGGAGGGCGGCGTACGCAGTATTTT.

This clonotype was observed many times. V is TRBV3-1 and J is TRBJ2-5; no definite D call. Trimming took 2 bases from V and 4 from J, leaving 8 bases between them. The CDR3 is 13 amino acids. Germline CDR1 and CDR2: LGHDT and YNNKEL (reference sequence). CDR3: CASSQKGRETQYF. The CDR3 DNA sequence: TGTGCCAGCAGCCAAAAAGGACGAGAGACCCAGTACTTC.

This clonotype was found a few times. A much larger clone lies a single base off, so this may be a read error. The chain combines TRBV7-7 with TRBJ2-5; 9 bases fit TRBD1. CDR1 and CDR2 (germline): SSHAT, FNYEAQ (reference sequence). CDR3 length: 15 residues. CDR3 sequence reads: CASSLQGAYQETQHF. The CDR3 coding sequence is TGTGCTAGCAGCTTACAGGGGGCGTACCAAGAGACCCAGCACTTC.

The chain uses TRBV28 and TRBJ2-1; possibly TRBD2 for D (6 bases). The CDR3 is made up of 15 amino acids. CDR1 and CDR2 (germline): MDHEN, SYDVKM. The germline V and J ends were trimmed by 5 bases and 8 bases, with 19 bases remaining between them. The CDR3 reads CASSPAPLGGHEQFF. The CDR3 DNA sequence: TGTGCCAGCAGTCCGGCCCCTCTGGGAGGCCATGAGCAGTTCTTC.